A selection of T cell receptor beta chains follows, all from one sample in a study of technical replicates of blood from several donors. Generated by immunoSEQ multiplex PCR, the TCRdb table keeps only in-frame clones and is missing some. The sample includes about 72,000 clones, roughly 89% of them seen just once. Sequencing used T cells isolated from PBMCs. The source of these receptors is a human donor in good health. CDR3s include the opening cysteine and the closing phenylalanine or tryptophan. The order of the fields is V gene, clone size, D gene, J gene, CDR3 protein, CDR3 DNA. The D gene is left open where the match is weak. Rows give clone size only sometimes, using once, few, many, or a class for an expanded clone.

V: TRBV11-1; size: .; D: .; J: TRBJ2-2; CDR3: CASSLAGVTGELFF; DNA: TGTGCCAGCAGCTTAGCGGGAGTCACCGGGGAGCTGTTTTTT
V: TRBV4-3; size: .; D: TRBD2; J: TRBJ2-1; CDR3: CASSQDGGRYNEQFF; DNA: TGCGCCAGCAGCCAAGACGGCGGGAGGTACAATGAGCAGTTCTTC
V: TRBV2; size: .; D: .; J: TRBJ1-2; CDR3: CASSEGAHGYTF; DNA: TGTGCCAGCAGTGAAGGGGCACACGGCTACACCTTC
V: TRBV7-6; size: .; D: .; J: TRBJ2-1; CDR3: CASSLASEYNEQFF; DNA: TGTGCCAGCAGCTTAGCTAGCGAGTACAATGAGCAGTTCTTC
V: TRBV14; size: .; D: .; J: TRBJ1-2; CDR3: CASSQTGRNGYTF; DNA: TGTGCCAGCAGCCAAACAGGGCGGAATGGCTACACCTTC
V: TRBV19; size: .; D: .; J: TRBJ1-5; CDR3: CASSRTVYSNQPQHF; DNA: TGTGCCAGTAGTCGGACAGTCTATAGCAATCAGCCCCAGCATTTT
V: TRBV5-4; size: .; D: .; J: TRBJ1-2; CDR3: CASSLGVTGLGYTF; DNA: TGTGCCAGCAGCTTGGGCGTGACAGGTCTGGGCTACACCTTC
V: TRBV2; size: .; D: .; J: TRBJ1-1; CDR3: CASSVGSGNTEAFF; DNA: TGTGCCAGCAGTGTGGGGAGCGGGAACACTGAAGCTTTCTTT
V: TRBV27; size: .; D: TRBD2; J: TRBJ2-1; CDR3: CASTREGRLFEQFF; DNA: TGTGCCAGCACTCGGGAGGGCCGGTTGTTTGAGCAGTTCTTC
V: TRBV6-5; size: .; D: .; J: TRBJ2-5; CDR3: CASSHRWTVKGTQYF; DNA: TGTGCCAGCAGTCATCGCTGGACTGTCAAAGGGACCCAGTACTTC
V: TRBV19; size: .; D: .; J: TRBJ1-5; CDR3: CASTIQGNQPQHF; DNA: TGTGCCAGTACAATACAGGGAAATCAGCCCCAGCATTTT
V: TRBV28; size: .; D: TRBD1; J: TRBJ1-2; CDR3: CASSQTGTGLLSYGYTF; DNA: TGTGCCAGCAGCCAGACCGGGACAGGGCTGTTAAGCTATGGCTACACCTTC
V: TRBV6-5; size: .; D: TRBD1; J: TRBJ2-5; CDR3: CASSWDSTERTQYF; DNA: TGTGCCAGCAGTTGGGACAGCACCGAACGGACCCAGTACTTC
V: TRBV19; size: .; D: TRBD1; J: TRBJ2-1; CDR3: CASSIRTGKYNEQFF; DNA: TGTGCCAGTAGTATAAGGACAGGGAAATACAATGAGCAGTTCTTC
V: TRBV27; size: .; D: TRBD1; J: TRBJ2-7; CDR3: CASGQGLSEQYF; DNA: TGTGCCAGTGGACAGGGTCTATCAGAGCAGTACTTC
V: TRBV6-5; size: .; D: .; J: TRBJ2-1; CDR3: CASSVSFLHNEQFF; DNA: TGTGCCAGCTCGGTGTCCTTTCTCCACAATGAGCAGTTCTTC
V: TRBV11-3; size: .; D: TRBD1; J: TRBJ1-2; CDR3: CASSPGTGHYGYTF; DNA: TGTGCCAGCAGCCCAGGGACAGGCCACTATGGCTACACCTTC
V: TRBV15; size: .; D: .; J: TRBJ1-4; CDR3: CATSRDQATNEKLFF; DNA: TGTGCCACCAGCAGAGATCAGGCAACTAATGAAAAACTGTTTTTT
V: TRBV19; size: .; D: .; J: TRBJ1-1; CDR3: CASSIVGGVNTEAFF; DNA: TGTGCCAGTAGTATAGTAGGAGGAGTGAACACTGAAGCTTTCTTT
V: TRBV15; size: .; D: .; J: TRBJ1-2; CDR3: CATSREIGANYGYTF; DNA: TGTGCCACCAGCAGAGAGATAGGGGCCAACTATGGCTACACCTTC
V: TRBV5-1; size: .; D: TRBD1; J: TRBJ2-7; CDR3: CASSLGQGGPYEQYF; DNA: TGCGCCAGCAGCTTGGGACAGGGGGGACCCTACGAGCAGTACTTC
V: TRBV7-8; size: .; D: TRBD1; J: TRBJ1-1; CDR3: CASSLVGQGFTEAFF; DNA: TGTGCCAGCAGCTTAGTGGGACAGGGGTTTACTGAAGCTTTCTTT
V: TRBV5-3; size: .; D: .; J: TRBJ2-1; CDR3: CAEGGHEQFF; DNA: TGTGCCGAGGGAGGTCATGAGCAGTTCTTC
V: TRBV27; size: .; D: TRBD1; J: TRBJ2-7; CDR3: CASSHRLTGDEQYF; DNA: TGTGCCAGCAGTCATCGACTGACAGGGGACGAGCAGTACTTC
V: TRBV30; size: .; D: TRBD2; J: TRBJ2-3; CDR3: CAWSVSGTSSSDTQYF; DNA: TGTGCCTGGAGTGTTAGTGGGACTAGCTCTTCAGATACGCAGTATTTT
V: TRBV2; size: .; D: TRBD1; J: TRBJ1-1; CDR3: CASRVTGANTEAFF; DNA: TGTGCCAGCAGAGTGACAGGGGCCAACACTGAAGCTTTCTTT
V: TRBV7-2; size: .; D: TRBD2; J: TRBJ2-7; CDR3: CASSLEGGPYEQYF; DNA: TGTGCCAGCAGCTTGGAGGGAGGGCCTTACGAGCAGTACTTC
V: TRBV19; size: .; D: TRBD1; J: TRBJ1-5; CDR3: CASRTGTGSNQPQHF; DNA: TGTGCCAGTAGAACCGGGACAGGGAGCAATCAGCCCCAGCATTTT
V: TRBV7-9; size: .; D: TRBD2; J: TRBJ2-1; CDR3: CASSYSGDNEQFF; DNA: TGTGCCAGCAGTTATAGCGGGGACAATGAGCAGTTCTTC
V: TRBV5-1; size: .; D: .; J: TRBJ1-1; CDR3: CASSSLTGNNTEAFF; DNA: TGCGCCAGCAGCTCGTTAACGGGGAACAACACTGAAGCTTTCTTT
V: TRBV25-1; size: once; D: .; J: TRBJ2-1; CDR3: CASSGGSRQFF; DNA: TGTGCCAGCAGCGGAGGCTCCAGGCAGTTCTTC
V: TRBV10-3; size: once; D: TRBD2; J: TRBJ2-3; CDR3: CAISDGTSGGPGADTQYF; DNA: TGTGCCATCAGTGACGGGACTAGCGGGGGCCCCGGGGCAGATACGCAGTATTTT
V: TRBV7-2; size: .; D: TRBD2; J: TRBJ2-7; CDR3: CASSLGGLAGFYEQYF; DNA: TGTGCCAGCAGCTTAGGGGGACTAGCGGGTTTCTACGAGCAGTACTTC
V: TRBV28; size: .; D: .; J: TRBJ1-1; CDR3: CASSFRTEAFF; DNA: TGTGCCAGCAGTTTTAGAACTGAAGCTTTCTTT
V: TRBV2; size: .; D: TRBD1; J: TRBJ2-6; CDR3: CAWYWDRGNSGANVLTF; DNA: TGTGCCTGGTATTGGGACAGGGGGAACTCTGGGGCCAACGTCCTGACTTTC
V: TRBV29-1; size: .; D: TRBD2; J: TRBJ2-1; CDR3: CSVEALAGTYNEQFF; DNA: TGCAGCGTTGAAGCGCTAGCGGGTACCTACAATGAGCAGTTCTTC
V: TRBV5-6; size: .; D: .; J: TRBJ2-3; CDR3: CASSLTGTDTQYF; DNA: TGTGCCAGCAGCTTGACGGGGACAGATACGCAGTATTTT
V: TRBV2; size: .; D: .; J: TRBJ1-5; CDR3: CASSLTEGNQPQHF; DNA: TGTGCCAGCAGTCTGACAGAAGGCAATCAGCCCCAGCATTTT
V: TRBV7-6; size: .; D: .; J: TRBJ1-5; CDR3: CASSRNSNQPQHF; DNA: TGTGCCAGCAGCCGTAATAGCAATCAGCCCCAGCATTTT
V: TRBV9; size: .; D: .; J: TRBJ2-6; CDR3: CASSVSLGANVLTF; DNA: TGTGCCAGCAGCGTGAGTCTTGGGGCCAACGTCCTGACTTTC
V: TRBV9; size: .; D: .; J: TRBJ2-7; CDR3: CASSYQEGLEQYF; DNA: TGTGCCAGCAGTTATCAGGAGGGGCTTGAGCAGTACTTC